This section outlines one T cell receptor beta chain sequence together with its context. These data originate in a study of blood T cell repertoires in COVID-19. The method was immunoSEQ multiplex PCR; TCRdb's version includes in-frame clones alone and lacks a portion of them. The data contain a few hundred thousand clones, roughly 83% of them singletons. With 1 base removed from V and 1 base from J, the gap between germline ends came to 20 bases. The V gene's germline CDR1 is KGHSH and CDR2 LQKENI. The CDR3 extends over 19 amino acids. This chain joins TRBV18 and TRBJ1-3, with TRBD1 as a possible D gene (5 bases). The sequence was obtained from a man aged 55 to 69 who had recovered from COVID-19. Sequenced input: peripheral blood. CDR3 amino acids: CASSPQPLTYRRSGNTIYF. The CDR3 region has the DNA TGTGCCAGCTCACCACAACCTCTCACGTACAGGCGATCTGGAAACACCATATATTTT.